The clone carrying this T cell receptor (beta chain) was seen a handful of times. The antigen remains undetermined. Time point: persistent/refractory GD, antithyroid drugs over 5 years with positive TRAb. Following extraction of RNA from PBMCs, that RNA was used to make the TCR library. This sample is part of a study of regulatory T cells in long-lasting Graves disease. The wider study: Those with persistent Graves' disease had received antithyroid drugs for over 5 years with positive TSH receptor antibodies.

The CDR3 is 14 amino acids. Trimming shortened V by 9 bases and J by 1 base, and 12 bases separated the two germline ends. Germline CDR1 is MNHEY and CDR2 is SVGEGT. Construction of TCR beta libraries relied on iRepertoire HTBI primers and on Arm-PCR targeting CDR3 regions. TCRdb passed the multiplex PCR reads through MiXCR, listing each CDR3 protein once. The sample lists over 650,000 distinct CDR3 sequences; about 30% were seen once. Findings and limits, study-wide: Favored usage of TRBV28, TRBJ1-2 and TRBJ2-5 was recorded in persistent disease.

The V call is TRBV6-2 or TRBV6-3, the J call TRBJ2-2, with TRBD1 as a possible D gene (6 bases). This receptor was identified in a female donor with Graves disease. Sample: peripheral blood mononuclear cells (PBMCs), taken when the disease was refractory, from a patient treated with antithyroid drugs. The CDR3 DNA is TGTGCCAGTACATGGGGACAGAACACCGGGGAGCTGTTTTTT. It codes for CASTWGQNTGELFF.